This TCR beta chain was sequenced in a study of cytomegalovirus exposure and HLA in healthy donors. Study summary: The 120 validation repertoires and the roughly 670 first-cohort repertoires shared a platform, a later analysis reported.

Assay used: immunoSEQ multiplex PCR; TCRdb lists only in-frame clones, some missing. The repertoire holds under 150,000 clones, with around 85% as singletons. Study-level results: Per published reports, the classifier diagnosed cytomegalovirus status with high specificity and sensitivity. In vitro testing confirmed three CMV-associated chains as specific for CMV antigens.

As for this clone: No antigen is known for it.

V lost 0 bases and J 6 bases, leaving 12 bases between the germline ends. The CDR3 covers 14 residues. Per the germline V gene, CDR1 is MNHEY and CDR2 is SMNVEV (reference sequence). Sequencing was carried out using PBMCs. The chain links TRBV27 to TRBJ2-7; D is unresolved. The source of this sequence is a young man in good health and CMV-seronegative. The CDR3 reads CASSLSRLVREQYF. The CDR3 bases are TGTGCCAGCAGTTTATCCCGGCTAGTTCGCGAGCAGTACTTC.